The rows below give T cell receptor beta chains drawn from one sample of a study of breast tumors, draining lymph nodes, adjacent tissues. TCRdb redid the calling of the multiplex PCR reads with MiXCR, one entry per CDR3 protein. The table lists about 150,000 distinct CDR3 sequences, over 25% of them singletons. The sequenced sample was axillary lymph node tissue. All receptors come from a female donor with breast cancer. Some clones in this sample may be carry-over from other donors' samples. The CDR3 runs from the conserved cysteine through the conserved F or W. The order of the fields is D gene, clone size, CDR3 length, J gene, V gene, CDR3 protein, CDR3 DNA. D genes are given only for firm matches. Some rows have no size entry. The others give once, few or many, or a class for an expanded clone.

NA many 13 TRBJ1-2 TRBV6-5 CASSYSISRGYTF TGTGCCAGCAGTTACTCGATCTCCCGGGGCTACACCTTC
NA many 15 TRBJ2-1 TRBV13 CASSPSEAAGGEQFF TGTGCCAGCAGCCCTTCCGAGGCCGCAGGCGGCGAGCAGTTCTTC
NA many 15 TRBJ1-2 TRBV3-1 CASSQGTWPMEGYTF TGTGCCAGCAGCCAGGGTACATGGCCCATGGAGGGCTACACCTTC
NA NA 12 TRBJ2-7 TRBV2 CASKVRRDEQYF TGTGCCAGTAAGGTCCGGAGGGACGAGCAGTACTTC
TRBD1 NA 16 TRBJ2-7 TRBV2 CASSAEDRENSYEQYF TGTGCCAGCAGTGCTGAGGACAGGGAAAACTCCTACGAGCAGTACTTC
NA NA 15 TRBJ1-2 TRBV9 CASSPGGGMGPGFTF TGCGCCAGCAGCCCCGGGGGCGGGATGGGTCCTGGCTTCACCTTC
NA NA 16 TRBJ1-1 TRBV5-1 CASSLARPGRGKIAFF TGCGCCAGCAGCTTGGCCCGACCAGGACGGGGGAAAATAGCTTTCTTT
TRBD2 many 14 TRBJ2-3 TRBV20-1 CSASSGGAMDTQYF TGCAGTGCCTCCAGCGGGGGGGCCATGGATACGCAGTATTTT
NA many 13 TRBJ2-7 TRBV6-1 CASSIKRAAEQYF TGTGCCAGCAGTATTAAAAGGGCTGCCGAGCAGTACTTC
NA NA 15 TRBJ1-2 TRBV6-1 CASSEHPQGNYGYTF TGTGCCAGCAGTGAACATCCCCAGGGGAACTATGGCTACACCTTC
NA many 15 TRBJ2-2 TRBV7-2 CASSLDGSMAGELFF TGTGCCAGCAGCTTAGACGGGTCGATGGCCGGGGAGCTGTTTTTT
NA once 13 TRBJ1-1 TRBV30 CAWSVMENTEAFF TGTGCCTGGAGTGTTATGGAGAACACTGAAGCTTTCTTT
NA NA 20 TRBJ2-2 TRBV7-2 CASSPRRGPANSGNTGELFF TGTGCCAGCTCACCACGCAGGGGCCCAGCAAACTCCGGGAACACCGGGGAGCTGTTTTTT
NA many 16 TRBJ1-2 TRBV24-1 CATSDFSKQGTWGYTF TGTGCCACCAGTGATTTTAGTAAGCAGGGAACGTGGGGCTACACCTTC
NA NA 12 TRBJ2-3 TRBV5-6 CASSFWTDTQYF TGTGCCAGCAGCTTCTGGACAGATACGCAGTATTTT
NA NA 13 TRBJ1-6 TRBV12-3/TRBV12-4 CASSVGGVTPLHF TGTGCCAGCAGTGTCGGGGGGGTTACACCCCTCCACTTT
NA NA 16 TRBJ1-3 TRBV15 CATSRSRGGPGNTIYF TGTGCCACCAGCAGGTCAAGGGGAGGTCCTGGAAACACCATATATTTT
TRBD2 many 12 TRBJ2-5 TRBV10-3 CAISGGQETQYF TGTGCCATAAGCGGGGGGCAAGAGACCCAGTACTTC
TRBD1 many 13 TRBJ2-5 TRBV20-1 CSASGQGMETQYF TGCAGTGCTAGTGGACAGGGGATGGAGACCCAGTACTTC
NA many 15 TRBJ2-1 TRBV20-1 CSANRGDGWNNEQFF TGCAGTGCGAATAGAGGGGACGGCTGGAACAATGAGCAGTTCTTC
NA few 15 TRBJ1-2 TRBV5-6 CAGSQSVKGLYGYTF TGTGCCGGCAGCCAATCAGTCAAGGGGCTATATGGCTACACCTTC
NA NA 15 TRBJ1-5 TRBV12-3/TRBV12-4 CASSTRGGVRTPQHF TGTGCCAGCAGTACCCGGGGGGGCGTCCGTACTCCCCAGCATTTT
NA many 15 TRBJ2-1 TRBV5-1 CASSLDHPSYNEQFF TGCGCCAGCAGCTTGGACCACCCCTCCTACAATGAGCAGTTCTTC
TRBD1 many 17 TRBJ2-6 TRBV5-5 CASSIRTGGGGANVLTF TGTGCCAGCAGCATACGGACAGGGGGCGGAGGGGCCAACGTCCTGACTTTC
NA medium-sized 14 TRBJ2-3 TRBV7-6 CASSLMGEQDTQYF TGTGCCAGCAGCTTAATGGGGGAACAAGATACGCAGTATTTT
NA few 14 TRBJ1-1 TRBV6-6 CASRPYREGTEAFF TGTGCCAGCAGACCATACAGGGAAGGAACTGAAGCTTTCTTT
TRBD1 NA 14 TRBJ2-3 TRBV24-1 CATGTGGMLDTQYF TGTGCCACCGGGACAGGGGGCATGTTAGATACGCAGTATTTT
NA NA 13 TRBJ2-5 TRBV25-1 CASSRGPQETQYF TGTGCCAGCAGCCGGGGACCTCAAGAGACCCAGTACTTC
NA NA 13 TRBJ1-2 TRBV10-3 CAISEKGNYGYTF TGTGCCATCAGTGAGAAAGGTAACTATGGCTACACCTTC
TRBD2 many 16 TRBJ2-3 TRBV11-2 CASSLVAGVYTDTQYF TGTGCCAGCAGCTTAGTGGCGGGGGTATACACAGATACGCAGTATTTT
TRBD1 NA 14 TRBJ2-1 TRBV27 CASLRQGGYNEQLF TGTGCCAGCCTCAGACAGGGGGGGTACAATGAGCAGCTCTTC
NA NA 16 TRBJ1-1 TRBV6-6 CASSYSGGRMNTEAFF TGTGCCAGCAGTTACTCAGGCGGTCGCATGAACACTGAAGCTTTCTTT
NA many 15 TRBJ2-5 TRBV19 CASSRDPGIQETQYF TGTGCCAGTAGCCGGGATCCGGGTATCCAAGAGACCCAGTACTTC
TRBD1 NA 15 TRBJ1-4 TRBV12-3/TRBV12-4 CASSSRTGTDEKLFF TGTGCCAGCAGTTCACGGACAGGGACAGATGAAAAACTGTTTTTT
TRBD1 many 17 TRBJ1-3 TRBV6-5 CASSYSGTASSGNTIYF TGTGCCAGCAGTTACTCCGGGACAGCTTCCTCTGGAAACACCATATATTTT
NA NA 15 TRBJ2-3 TRBV10-3 CAISEFDRTPGNEVF TGTGCCATCAGTGAGTTTGACAGGACCCCGGGAAACGAAGTATTT
TRBD2 NA 16 TRBJ2-5 TRBV11-2 CASSLGLAGIQETQYF TGTGCCAGCAGCTTGGGACTAGCGGGGATCCAAGAGACCCAGTACTTC
TRBD2 NA 14 TRBJ2-1 TRBV9 CASRASGGAWEQFF TGTGCCAGCAGAGCTAGCGGGGGGGCATGGGAGCAGTTCTTC
NA NA 18 TRBJ1-2 TRBV5-5 CASSHRISVGGGGYGYTF TGTGCCAGCAGCCACAGGATATCTGTCGGGGGAGGCGGCTATGGCTACACCTTC
NA once 14 TRBJ1-5 TRBV7-3 CASAQGNSNQPQHF TGTGCCAGTGCACAGGGAAATAGCAATCAGCCCCAGCATTTT
TRBD2 many 19 TRBJ2-1 TRBV6-4 CASSGRFPPRFAGGNEQFF TGTGCCAGCAGTGGGAGGTTTCCCCCCCGCTTTGCGGGGGGGAATGAGCAGTTCTTC
NA few 15 TRBJ2-3 TRBV6-5 CASSHSGTSTDTQYF TGTGCCAGCAGTCACTCTGGGACAAGCACAGATACGCAGTATTTT
NA NA 14 TRBJ2-3 TRBV12-3/TRBV12-4 CASSFGEGTDTQYF TGTGCCAGCAGCTTCGGGGAGGGCACAGATACGCAGTATTTT
NA many 14 TRBJ1-5 TRBV12-3/TRBV12-4 CASSFPGGNQPQHF TGTGCCAGCAGTTTCCCGGGGGGGAATCAGCCCCAGCATTTT
NA NA 14 TRBJ1-1 TRBV15 CATSRDLVTGEAFF TGTGCCACCAGCAGAGATTTGGTTACAGGAGAAGCTTTCTTT
NA many 13 TRBJ2-1 TRBV25-1 CASSLTPRNEQFF TGTGCCAGCAGTTTGACTCCGCGAAATGAGCAGTTCTTC
TRBD1 many 15 TRBJ2-7 TRBV15 CATSSRDRGDYEQYF TGTGCCACCAGCTCCCGGGACAGGGGTGACTACGAGCAGTACTTC
NA few 13 TRBJ2-3 TRBV5-1 CASSSGSADTQYF TGCGCCAGCAGCTCGGGCAGCGCAGATACGCAGTATTTT
NA once 14 TRBJ2-5 TRBV2 CASSDSGMLETQYF TGTGCCAGCAGTGACTCAGGGATGTTAGAGACCCAGTACTTC
TRBD2 NA 14 TRBJ2-7 TRBV2 CASKTGLADYEQYF TGTGCCAGCAAGACCGGACTAGCGGACTACGAGCAGTACTTC
NA many 15 TRBJ1-5 TRBV6-6 CASHPLGAGNQPQHF TGTGCCAGTCATCCCCTTGGAGCGGGCAATCAGCCCCAGCATTTT
NA many 13 TRBJ1-6 TRBV12-3/TRBV12-4 CASSPDSFSPLHF TGTGCCAGCAGTCCGGACAGCTTTTCACCCCTCCACTTT
NA many 17 TRBJ2-2 TRBV15 CATSRGRVGPNTGELFF TGTGCCACCAGCAGAGGTAGGGTAGGCCCGAACACCGGGGAGCTGTTTTTT
TRBD1 NA 15 TRBJ2-7 TRBV11-1 CAGSPGTGASYGQYF TGTGCCGGCTCCCCGGGGACAGGGGCGTCCTACGGGCAGTACTTC
NA many 15 TRBJ2-2 TRBV7-8 CASSLGQENTGELFF TGTGCCAGCAGCTTAGGACAGGAGAACACCGGGGAGCTGTTTTTT